The sequence of this T cell receptor beta chain was determined in a study of blood T cell repertoires in COVID-19. Across the whole study: Samples of COVID-19 (acute and convalescent) were obtained from the United States, Italy and Spain.

Ages ranged from about 18 to 89 years, with residence in approximately 23 US areas. The study counted Cohort 3 donors as recovered given two negative PCRs, clearance, or symptom resolution. Only in-frame clones appear in the TCRdb table, and some are missing; sequencing was by immunoSEQ multiplex PCR. The repertoire includes about 330,000 clones, roughly 87% of them detected once, and roughly 0.94% sits in the top ten. V lost 6 bases and J lost 3; bases outside the gene matches: 6. In germline, CDR1 is MNHEY, CDR2 SVGAGI. This CDR3 is 15 amino acids long. The sequence was collected from a woman aged 25 to 39 who had recovered from COVID-19. The chain links TRBV6-5 to TRBJ1-5, with TRBD1 identical over 9 bases. Specimen: PBMCs or T cells enriched from blood (not recorded which). The CDR3 DNA follows: TGTGCCAGCAGCCTGGACAGGGGACTCAATCAGCCCCAGCATTTT. Protein: CASSLDRGLNQPQHF.